This T cell receptor (beta chain) is from a study of cytomegalovirus exposure and HLA in healthy donors. In the study overall: The approximately 120 validation repertoires, a later analysis reported, used the same platform as the 666 first-cohort repertoires.

Libraries were prepared by immunoSEQ multiplex PCR; TCRdb keeps only in-frame clonotypes and omits some of them. This table has approximately 230,000 clones, more than 85% appearing once. This clone has a single count. Antigen unknown. Points from the study as a whole: Among TCR beta chains, those listed as cytomegalovirus-associated numbered approximately 150. In vitro work confirmed that three CMV-associated chains recognize CMV antigens. One later analysis, an examination of the 90 to 150 validation repertoires, found that first-cohort TCR clusters tended to co-occur in them.

V gave up 5 bases and J gave up 2 bases; unmatched junction bases: 4. The germline V gene encodes CDR1 LNHNV and CDR2 YYDKDF (reference sequence). This CDR3 has 15 amino acids. What was sequenced was PBMCs. This chain joins TRBV15 and TRBJ2-1; 9 bases are a match to TRBD1. The clonotype originates from a young man in good health and CMV-seropositive. The CDR3 loop is CATSPDRGAYNEQFF. CDR3 DNA: TGTGCCACCAGCCCCGACAGGGGGGCCTACAATGAGCAGTTCTTC.